This T cell receptor beta chain was identified in a study of blood T cell repertoires in COVID-19. As handled by the study authors: Reference gene primers were amplified, and this amplification served to estimate nucleated cell counts. The method was immunoSEQ multiplex PCR; TCRdb's version includes in-frame clones alone and lacks a portion of them. That table gives V, J and clone size, and the DNA gave D and trimming. Of 70,000 or so clones listed, approximately 86% are singletons. Germline CDR1 reads LNHDA; CDR2 reads SQIVND (reference sequence). CDR3 length: 15 amino acids. The V segment lost 1 base and the J segment 6 bases; nucleotides outside the gene matches: 5.

This receptor was obtained from a woman aged 45-65 years with acute or convalescent COVID-19. The sample was peripheral blood. This sequence joins TRBV19 and TRBJ1-4, with TRBD1 matching over 7 bases. CDR3 DNA: TGTGCCAGTAGTATAGCCGGGACAGCAGATGAAAAACTGTTTTTT. This encodes CASSIAGTADEKLFF.